This T cell receptor (beta chain) originates from a study of control samples from healthy donors and cancer patients. Sequencing was performed with immunoSEQ multiplex PCR; in TCRdb, only in-frame clones are kept and a portion is missing. In the table there are 150,000 or so clones, 88% of which are singletons. Between the trimmed V and J ends, which lost 1 base and 2 bases, there was a span of 12 bases. The CDR3 has 16 amino acids. The germline V gene encodes CDR1 MNHNS and CDR2 SASEGT. This rearrangement joins TRBV6-1 to TRBJ1-5; no clear D. This TCR derives from a young man in good health. Sample: blood. The CDR3 sequence: CASSEGTTIGNQPQHF. In DNA form, the CDR3 reads TGTGCCAGCAGTGAAGGGACTACAATTGGCAATCAGCCCCAGCATTTT.